This TCR beta chain was captured in a study of memory CD4+ T cells and cytomegalovirus serostatus (dated by TCRdb to between 2018 and 2021). About the study as a whole: A total of about 33 healthy Belgian adults, of whom 9 were CMV seropositive and about 25 were CMV seronegative, were included in the cohort. CD4+ memory TCRbeta repertoires of a Belgian cohort with known cytomegalovirus serostatus were sequenced in order to replicate a published TCR-based CMV serostatus classifier. General findings and caveats noted by the study authors: A median bootstrapped AUC of 0.95 with a 95% CI of 0.76-1.00 was achieved on the Belgian cohort by the original-framework classifier. For CMV serostatus prediction, a median bootstrapped AUC of approximately 0.95 was reached with the original framework, and a median bootstrapped AUC of 0.91 was reached with a US-trained random forest. The results were interpreted as suggesting that the CMV-associated TCR signature is largely present in the CD4+ memory repertoire. Only CD4+CD45RO+ memory cells were sequenced, unlike the original study, which covered naive and memory CD4+ and CD8+ populations. Among the 164 previously reported CMV-associated TCRbeta sequences, 60 to 85 showed up in the CD4+ memory repertoires, with each one found in between one and five individuals.

A FACSAria II was used to sort memory CD4+ T cells, defined as single viable CD3+CD4+CD8-CD45RO+ cells. To determine CMV serostatus, a Roche Elecsys assay was used that detects serum IgG against CMV pp150, pp28, p38 and p52. Once the samples were thawed, total CD4+ T cells were enriched through positive selection using CD4 magnetic microbeads. The samples came from a different study that was designed specifically to examine the CD4+ T cell memory repertoire. Following standard operating procedures, peripheral blood mononuclear cells were isolated and cryopreserved, while serum was kept at -80 degrees C. CD3-PerCP (BW264/56), CD4-APC (RPA-T4), CD45RO-PE (UCHT1) and CD8-Pacific Orange (3B5) antibodies were used for staining, and non-viable cells were excluded with Sytox blue. For CDR1 and CDR2, the germline V gene lists SGHAT and FQNNGV. The CDR3 runs 16 residues from the cysteine to the phenylalanine. The kept DNA is CDR3 alone, 48 bases in frame from the first base. Compared with germline, V lacks 3 bases and J lacks 1 base; bases without a gene match: 6.

This clone was observed a handful of times. Its antigen specificity is not known. Base qualities were left out, and no much larger clone turns up one base away. Genomic DNA was extracted from sorted cells with the Quick-DNA Microprep Kit. Amplification of TCRbeta DNA was done with the immunoSEQ hsTCRbeta kit, following the protocol from the manufacturer. An Illumina MiSeq instrument was used to sequence the TCRbeta libraries. The authors processed their data as follows. Once out-of-frame sequences had been removed, millions of distinct TCRbeta sequences were left, which works out to an average of approximately 72,000 per individual. Each individual was scored according to the count of 150 to 200 previously reported CMV-associated TCRbeta sequences and the total productive distinct TCRbeta count. A beta-binomial model was reimplemented in Python, and scikit-learn random forests with default parameters were trained on US cohort data. Classifier performance on the Belgian cohort was summarized as median AUC with percentile confidence intervals over 10,000 bootstrap iterations. As stored in TCRdb, this immuneACCESS dataset retains in-frame rearrangements with V and J assigned. A fraction of the clones does not appear; measured against another copy, unresolved V genes explain less than half of the discrepancy, and the remainder lacks a known reason. That table furnishes V, J and clone size, whereas the DNA furnished D and trimming. This sample comprises around 44,000 clones, over 70% of them detected only once. The ten top clones hold approximately 0.54% of the sample.

Specimen: memory CD4+ T cells from blood. Recombination joined TRBV11-2 with TRBJ2-4; 7 nucleotides in the junction match TRBD2. This receptor was obtained from an adult in good health and CMV-seronegative. CDR3 sequence: CASSLRRSGAKNIQYF. In nucleotide form, the sequence is TGTGCCAGCAGCTTGAGGCGTAGCGGGGCCAAAAACATTCAGTACTTC.